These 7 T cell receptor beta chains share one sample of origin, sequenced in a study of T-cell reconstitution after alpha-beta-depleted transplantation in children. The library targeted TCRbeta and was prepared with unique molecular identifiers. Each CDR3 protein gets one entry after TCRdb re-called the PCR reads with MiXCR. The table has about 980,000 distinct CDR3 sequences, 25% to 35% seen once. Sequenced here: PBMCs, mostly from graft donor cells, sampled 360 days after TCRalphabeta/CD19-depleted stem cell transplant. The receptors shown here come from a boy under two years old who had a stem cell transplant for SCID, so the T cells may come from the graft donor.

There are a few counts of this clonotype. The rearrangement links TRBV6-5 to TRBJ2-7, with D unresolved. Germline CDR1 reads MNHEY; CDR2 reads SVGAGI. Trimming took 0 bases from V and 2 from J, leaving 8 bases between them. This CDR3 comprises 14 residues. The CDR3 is CASSYSRPPYEQYF. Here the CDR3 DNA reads TGTGCCAGCAGTTACTCTAGACCTCCCTACGAGCAGTACTTC.

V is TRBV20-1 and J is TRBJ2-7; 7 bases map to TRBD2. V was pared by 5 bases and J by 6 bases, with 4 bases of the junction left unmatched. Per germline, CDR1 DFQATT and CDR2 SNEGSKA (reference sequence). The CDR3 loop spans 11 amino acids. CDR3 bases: TGCAGTGCTGGGGACTATAGCGAGCAGTACTTC. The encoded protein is CSAGDYSEQYF.

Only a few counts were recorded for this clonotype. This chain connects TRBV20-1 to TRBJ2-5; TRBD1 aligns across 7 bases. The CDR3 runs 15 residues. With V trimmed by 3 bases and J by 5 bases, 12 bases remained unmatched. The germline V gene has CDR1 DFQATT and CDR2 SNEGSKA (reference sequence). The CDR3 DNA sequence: TGCAGTGCTAGCGTCCCGTACAGGGGTCGGGAGACCCAGTACTTC. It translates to CSASVPYRGRETQYF.

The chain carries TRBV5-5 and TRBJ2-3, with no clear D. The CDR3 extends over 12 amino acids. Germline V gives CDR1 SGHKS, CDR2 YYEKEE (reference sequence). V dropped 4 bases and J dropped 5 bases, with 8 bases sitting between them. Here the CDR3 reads CASSKSEDTQYF. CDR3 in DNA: TGTGCCAGCAGCAAGTCCGAAGATACGCAGTATTTT.

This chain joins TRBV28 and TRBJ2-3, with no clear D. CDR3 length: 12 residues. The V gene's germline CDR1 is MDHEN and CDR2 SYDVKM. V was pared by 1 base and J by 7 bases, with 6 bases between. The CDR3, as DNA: TGTGCCAGCAGTTTATTTACCAATACGCAGTATTTT. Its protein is CASSLFTNTQYF. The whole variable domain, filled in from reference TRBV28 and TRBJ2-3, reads DVKVTQSSRYLVKRTGEKVFLECVQDMDHENMFWYRQDPGLGLRLIYFSYDVKMKEKGDIPEGYSVSREKKERFSLILESASTNQTSMYLCASSLFTNTQYFGPGTRLTVL.

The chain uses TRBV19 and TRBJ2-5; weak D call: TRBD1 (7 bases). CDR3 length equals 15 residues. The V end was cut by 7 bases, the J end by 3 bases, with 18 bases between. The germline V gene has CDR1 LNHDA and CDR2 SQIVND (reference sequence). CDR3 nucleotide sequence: TGTGCCAGTAACTCCGGCGGGACAGCTAAAGAGACCCAGTACTTC. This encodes CASNSGGTAKETQYF.

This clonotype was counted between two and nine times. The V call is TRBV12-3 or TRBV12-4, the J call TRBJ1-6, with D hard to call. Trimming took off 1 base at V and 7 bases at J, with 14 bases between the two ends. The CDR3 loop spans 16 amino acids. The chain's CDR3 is CASSLVSSGSNSPLHF. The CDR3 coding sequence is TGTGCCAGCAGTTTAGTCTCGTCTGGGTCGAATTCACCCCTCCACTTT.